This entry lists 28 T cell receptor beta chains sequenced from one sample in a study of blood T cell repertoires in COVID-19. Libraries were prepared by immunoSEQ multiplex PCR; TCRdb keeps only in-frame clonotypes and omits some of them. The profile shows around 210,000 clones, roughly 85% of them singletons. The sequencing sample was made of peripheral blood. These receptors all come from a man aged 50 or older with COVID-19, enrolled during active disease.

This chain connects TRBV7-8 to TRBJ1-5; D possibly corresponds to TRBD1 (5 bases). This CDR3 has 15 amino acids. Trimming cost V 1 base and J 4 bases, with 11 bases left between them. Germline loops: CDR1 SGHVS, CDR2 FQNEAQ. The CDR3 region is CASSLVGERNQPQHF. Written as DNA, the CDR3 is TGTGCCAGCAGCTTAGTAGGGGAACGGAATCAGCCCCAGCATTTT.

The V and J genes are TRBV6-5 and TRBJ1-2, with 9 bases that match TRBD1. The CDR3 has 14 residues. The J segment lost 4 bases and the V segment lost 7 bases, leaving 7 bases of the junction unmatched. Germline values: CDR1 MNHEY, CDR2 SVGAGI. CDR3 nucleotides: TGTGCCAGCACTCACAGGGGGCGAGCCTATGGCTACACCTTC. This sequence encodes CASTHRGRAYGYTF.

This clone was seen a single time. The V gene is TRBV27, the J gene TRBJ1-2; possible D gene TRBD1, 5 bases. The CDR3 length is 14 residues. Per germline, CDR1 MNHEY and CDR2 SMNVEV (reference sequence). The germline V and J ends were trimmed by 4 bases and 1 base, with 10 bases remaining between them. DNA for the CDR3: TGTGCCAGCAGTTGGGGCAGGGATAACTATGGCTACACCTTC. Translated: CASSWGRDNYGYTF.

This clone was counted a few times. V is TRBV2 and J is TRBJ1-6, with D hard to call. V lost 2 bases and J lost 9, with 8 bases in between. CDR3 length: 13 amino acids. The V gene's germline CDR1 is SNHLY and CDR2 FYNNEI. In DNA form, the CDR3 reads TGTGCCAGCAGTGAAAAGGAGTCTTCACCCCTCCACTTT. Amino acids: CASSEKESSPLHF.

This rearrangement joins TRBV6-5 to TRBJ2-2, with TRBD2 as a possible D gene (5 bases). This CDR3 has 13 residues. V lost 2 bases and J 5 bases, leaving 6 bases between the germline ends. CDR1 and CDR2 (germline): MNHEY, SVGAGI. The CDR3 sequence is CASSYRGTGELFF. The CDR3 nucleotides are TGTGCCAGCAGTTACCGGGGAACCGGGGAGCTGTTTTTT.

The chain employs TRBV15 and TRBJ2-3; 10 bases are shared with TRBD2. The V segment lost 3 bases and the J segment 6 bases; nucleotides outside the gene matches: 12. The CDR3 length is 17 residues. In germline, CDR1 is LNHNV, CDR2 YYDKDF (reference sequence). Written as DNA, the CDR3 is TGTGCCACCAGCAGTCTCAGTAGCGGGGGGCTGTCTGATACGCAGTATTTT. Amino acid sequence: CATSSLSSGGLSDTQYF.

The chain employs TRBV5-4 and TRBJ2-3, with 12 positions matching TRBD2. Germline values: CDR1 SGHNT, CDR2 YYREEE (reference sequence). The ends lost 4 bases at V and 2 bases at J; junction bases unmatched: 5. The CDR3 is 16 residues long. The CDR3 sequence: CASSLRLAGDTDTQYF. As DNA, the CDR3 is TGTGCCAGCAGCCTACGACTAGCGGGGGACACAGATACGCAGTATTTT.

The CDR3 region is CASSQDPGGGGLTEAFF. DNA of the CDR3: TGCGCCAGCAGCCAAGACCCGGGTGGAGGGGGCCTCACTGAAGCTTTCTTT. The rearrangement links TRBV4-3 to TRBJ1-1; 7 bases line up with TRBD1. The V gene's germline CDR1 is LGHNA and CDR2 YSLEER. The CDR3 has 17 residues. V shed 0 bases, J shed 4 bases, and the junction held 11 bases outside the gene matches.

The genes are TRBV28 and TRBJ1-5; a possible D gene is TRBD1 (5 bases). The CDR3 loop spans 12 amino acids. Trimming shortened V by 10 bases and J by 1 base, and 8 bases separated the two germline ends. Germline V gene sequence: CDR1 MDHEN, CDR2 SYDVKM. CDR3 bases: TGTGCCACCTCAGGGAGCAATCAGCCCCAGCATTTT. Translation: CATSGSNQPQHF.

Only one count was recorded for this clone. The CDR3 loop is CASSHQPTGGSGNTIYF. The CDR3 region has the DNA TGTGCCAGCAGCCATCAACCGACCGGCGGGTCTGGAAACACCATATATTTT. The gene calls are TRBV4-2 and TRBJ1-3; D call uncertain. In germline, CDR1 is LGHNA, CDR2 YNFKEQ. V was trimmed by 3 bases and J by 1 base, leaving 16 bases between them. The CDR3 consists of 17 residues.

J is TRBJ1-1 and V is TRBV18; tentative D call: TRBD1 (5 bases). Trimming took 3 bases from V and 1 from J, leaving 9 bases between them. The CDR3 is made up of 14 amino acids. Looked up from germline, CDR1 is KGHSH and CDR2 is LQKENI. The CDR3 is CASSPGGSNTEAFF. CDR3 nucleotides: TGTGCCAGCTCACCGGGGGGGTCGAACACTGAAGCTTTCTTT.

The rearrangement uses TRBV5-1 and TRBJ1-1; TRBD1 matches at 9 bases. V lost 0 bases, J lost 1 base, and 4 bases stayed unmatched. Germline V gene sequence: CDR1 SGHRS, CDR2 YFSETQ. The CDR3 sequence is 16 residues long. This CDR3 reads CASSLGRTGENTEAFF. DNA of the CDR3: TGCGCCAGCAGCTTGGGCCGGACAGGGGAGAACACTGAAGCTTTCTTT.

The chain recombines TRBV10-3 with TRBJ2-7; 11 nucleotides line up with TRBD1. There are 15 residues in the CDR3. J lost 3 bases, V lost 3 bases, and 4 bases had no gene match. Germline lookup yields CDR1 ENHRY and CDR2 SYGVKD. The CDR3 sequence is CAISDSGTGGYEQYF. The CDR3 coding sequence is TGTGCCATCAGTGACTCCGGGACAGGGGGCTACGAGCAGTACTTC.

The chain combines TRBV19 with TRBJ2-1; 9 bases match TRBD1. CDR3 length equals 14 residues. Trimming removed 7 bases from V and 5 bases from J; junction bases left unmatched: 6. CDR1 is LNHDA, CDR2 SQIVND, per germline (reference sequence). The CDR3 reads CASKRDRANNEQFF. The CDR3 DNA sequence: TGTGCCAGTAAACGGGACAGGGCGAACAATGAGCAGTTCTTC.

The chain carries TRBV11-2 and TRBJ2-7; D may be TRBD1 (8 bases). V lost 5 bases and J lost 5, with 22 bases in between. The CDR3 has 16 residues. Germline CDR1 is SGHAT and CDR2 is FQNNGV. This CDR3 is CASSERQGRGSHEQYF. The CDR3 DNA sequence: TGTGCCAGCAGCGAAAGACAGGGGCGGGGGTCCCACGAGCAGTACTTC.

This CDR3 is CASRVRGQDEQFF. The CDR3 coding sequence is TGTGCCAGCAGAGTCAGGGGGCAGGATGAGCAGTTCTTC. The rearrangement uses TRBV12-3 or TRBV12-4 and TRBJ2-1, with 8 bases that match TRBD1. The CDR3 covers 13 residues. Trimming cost V 6 bases and J 8 bases; bases outside gene matches: 6.

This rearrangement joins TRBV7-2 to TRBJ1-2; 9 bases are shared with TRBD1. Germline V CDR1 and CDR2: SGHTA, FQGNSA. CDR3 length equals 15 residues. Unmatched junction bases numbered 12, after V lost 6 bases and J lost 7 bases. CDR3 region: CASSSRTGATIGYTF. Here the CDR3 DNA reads TGTGCCAGCAGTTCACGGACAGGGGCAACGATTGGCTACACCTTC.

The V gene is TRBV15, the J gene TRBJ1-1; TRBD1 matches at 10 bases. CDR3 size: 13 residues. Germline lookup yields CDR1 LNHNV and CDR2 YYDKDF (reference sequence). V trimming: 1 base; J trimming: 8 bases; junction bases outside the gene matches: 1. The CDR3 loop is CATSRVGQGEAFF. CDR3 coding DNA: TGTGCCACCAGCAGAGTGGGACAGGGGGAAGCTTTCTTT.

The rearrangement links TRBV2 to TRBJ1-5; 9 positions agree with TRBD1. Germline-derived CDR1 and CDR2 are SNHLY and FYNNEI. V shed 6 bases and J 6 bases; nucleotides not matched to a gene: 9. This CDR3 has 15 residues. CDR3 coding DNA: TGTGCCAGCAGCCGCGGACAGGGGAGGGTTCAGCCCCAGCATTTT. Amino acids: CASSRGQGRVQPQHF.

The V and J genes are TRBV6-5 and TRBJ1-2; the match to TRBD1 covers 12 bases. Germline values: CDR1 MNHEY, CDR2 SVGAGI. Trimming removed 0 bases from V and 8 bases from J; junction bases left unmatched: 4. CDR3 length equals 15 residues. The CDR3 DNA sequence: TGTGCCAGCAGTTACTCGGGACAGGGGGCGCGAGGCTACACCTTC. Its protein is CASSYSGQGARGYTF.

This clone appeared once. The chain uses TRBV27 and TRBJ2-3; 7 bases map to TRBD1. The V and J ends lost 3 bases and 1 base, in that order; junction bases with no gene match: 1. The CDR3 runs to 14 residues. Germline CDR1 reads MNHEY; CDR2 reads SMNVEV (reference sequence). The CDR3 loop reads CASSFTGGTDTQYF. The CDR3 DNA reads TGTGCCAGCAGTTTTACAGGGGGCACAGATACGCAGTATTTT.

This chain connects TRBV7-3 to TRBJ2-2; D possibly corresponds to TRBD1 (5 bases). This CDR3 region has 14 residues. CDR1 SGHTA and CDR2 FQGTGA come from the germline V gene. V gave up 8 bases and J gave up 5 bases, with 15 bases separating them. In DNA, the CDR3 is TGTGCCAGCGGGCCCAGGGTTTCAACCGGGGAGCTGTTTTTT. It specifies CASGPRVSTGELFF.

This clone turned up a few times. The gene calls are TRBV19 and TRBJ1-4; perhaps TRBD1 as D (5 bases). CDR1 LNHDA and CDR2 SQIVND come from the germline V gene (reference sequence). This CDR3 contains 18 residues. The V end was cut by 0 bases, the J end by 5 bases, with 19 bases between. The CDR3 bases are TGTGCCAGTAGTATAGACAGAAGGGGCCTTGGCCCCAATGAAAAACTGTTTTTT. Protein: CASSIDRRGLGPNEKLFF.

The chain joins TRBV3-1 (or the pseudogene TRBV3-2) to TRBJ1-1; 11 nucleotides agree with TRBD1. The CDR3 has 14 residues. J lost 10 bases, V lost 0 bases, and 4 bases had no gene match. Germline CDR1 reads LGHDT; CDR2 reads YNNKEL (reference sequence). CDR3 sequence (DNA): TGTGCCAGCAGCCAAGACGGACAGGGGGCGAGAGCTTTCTTT. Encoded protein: CASSQDGQGARAFF.

The CDR3 loop is CASSQELGYTF. The CDR3 DNA reads TGTGCCAGCTCGCAAGAACTCGGCTACACCTTC. This chain uses TRBV18 with TRBJ1-2; D remains ambiguous. CDR1 and CDR2 from the germline V gene are KGHSH and LQKENI. CDR3 size: 11 residues. V dropped 6 bases and J dropped 8 bases, with 10 bases sitting between them. The whole variable domain, filled in from reference TRBV18 and TRBJ1-2, reads NAGVMQNPRHLVRRRGQEARLRCSPMKGHSHVYWYRQLPEEGLKFMVYLQKENIIDESGMPKERFSAEFPKEGPSILRIQQVVRGDSAAYFCASSQELGYTFGSGTRLTVV.

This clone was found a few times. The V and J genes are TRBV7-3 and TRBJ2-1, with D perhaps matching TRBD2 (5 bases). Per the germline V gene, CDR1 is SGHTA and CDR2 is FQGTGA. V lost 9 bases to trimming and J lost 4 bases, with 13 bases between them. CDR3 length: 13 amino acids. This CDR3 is CASSRGPYNEQFF. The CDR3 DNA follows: TGTGCCAGTAGTCGCGGGCCGTACAATGAGCAGTTCTTC.

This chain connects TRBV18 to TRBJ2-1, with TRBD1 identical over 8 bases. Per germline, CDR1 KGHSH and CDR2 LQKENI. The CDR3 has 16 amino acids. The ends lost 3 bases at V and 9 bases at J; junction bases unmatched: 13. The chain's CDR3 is CASSPIGQGGEVEQFF. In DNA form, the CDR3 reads TGTGCCAGCTCACCTATCGGACAGGGTGGTGAGGTTGAGCAGTTCTTC.

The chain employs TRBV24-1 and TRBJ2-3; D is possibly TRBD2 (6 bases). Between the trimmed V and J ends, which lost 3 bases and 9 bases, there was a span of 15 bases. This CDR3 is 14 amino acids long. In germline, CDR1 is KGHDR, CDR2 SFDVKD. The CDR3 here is CATSDKRRDQTQYF. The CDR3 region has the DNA TGTGCCACCAGTGATAAAAGGCGGGACCAGACGCAGTATTTT.